This TCR beta chain was found in a study of blood T cell repertoires in COVID-19. Looking at the study overall: The origin of the acute and convalescent COVID-19 samples was the United States, Italy and Spain. The analysed material was cDNA or gDNA that came from T cells, B-cell-depleted T cells, or PBMCs.

Germline V CDR1 and CDR2: SNHLY, FYNNEI. This CDR3 contains 16 residues. V trimming: 2 bases; J trimming: 3 bases; junction bases outside the gene matches: 2. As handled by the study authors: From reference gene primer amplification, estimates of nucleated cell counts were derived. The method was immunoSEQ multiplex PCR; TCRdb's version includes in-frame clones alone and lacks a portion of them. The DNA gave D and trimming, while V, J and clone size come from that table. The sample yields about 400,000 clones, 89% seen once. The TCR was taken from a man aged 35 to 55 with acute or convalescent COVID-19. The chain links TRBV2 to TRBJ2-7, with 15 bases lining up with TRBD2. Sample: peripheral blood. CDR3 in DNA: TGTGCCAGCAGTGAACAGGGACTAGCGGGGGGCTACGAGCAGTACTTC. Encoded protein: CASSEQGLAGGYEQYF.